These T cell receptor beta chains were read from a single sample in a study of blood T cell repertoires in COVID-19. The method was immunoSEQ multiplex PCR; TCRdb's version includes in-frame clones alone and lacks a portion of them. Of 90,000 to 120,000 clones in the sample, 88% are singletons; the top ten hold around 7%. The sample comprised peripheral blood. The source of these receptors is a man in his forties or fifties with active or convalescent COVID-19. Each CDR3 is given with its conserved first and last residue. The order of the fields is D gene, CDR3 length, V gene, clone size, J gene, CDR3 DNA, CDR3 protein. The D gene is left open where the match is weak. Not all rows give a size; the values are once, few, many and, for expanded clones, a class.

>-|14|TRBV28|-|TRBJ1-5
TGTGCCAGCAGTCCACTCCAGGGGCGGCAGCCCCAGCATTTT
CASSPLQGRQPQHF
>-|14|TRBV15|-|TRBJ2-7
TGTGCCACCAGCTCCCCCGGCACAGACTACGAGCAGTACTTC
CATSSPGTDYEQYF
>-|14|TRBV6-1|-|TRBJ2-7
TGTGCCAGCAAACAGGGAGTTACGACCTACGAGCAGTACTTC
CASKQGVTTYEQYF
>-|12|TRBV20-1|-|TRBJ2-5
TGCAGTGCTAGTGAGGTGCGGGAGACCCAGTACTTC
CSASEVRETQYF
>TRBD1|16|TRBV5-1|-|TRBJ2-7
TGCGCCAGCAGCGACGCCGGGACAGCGTTACCCAACGAGCAGTACTTC
CASSDAGTALPNEQYF
>-|15|TRBV6-5|-|TRBJ1-6
TGTGCCAGCAGTTACTCGGCGGGATCTAATTCACCCCTCCACTTT
CASSYSAGSNSPLHF
>TRBD1|16|TRBV5-1|-|TRBJ2-7
TGCGCCAGCAGCTTGGCCCGGGACAGGGGTGCCTACGAGCAGTACTTC
CASSLARDRGAYEQYF
>TRBD1|15|TRBV3-1/TRBV3-2|-|TRBJ1-6
TGTGCCAGCAGCCAGGGACAGGGCATAGGCTCACCCCTCCACTTT
CASSQGQGIGSPLHF
>-|16|TRBV28|once|TRBJ1-2
TGTGCCAGCAGTCCAGAACAGGGCTTGACGGACTATGGCTACACCTTC
CASSPEQGLTDYGYTF
>-|13|TRBV29-1|-|TRBJ1-2
TGCAGCGTTGGAGAGGGTGGGAGCTATGGCTACACCTTC
CSVGEGGSYGYTF